What follows is one T cell receptor (beta chain) and its context. The source of the sample is a study of CD8 T cells in Susac syndrome. RNA was extracted with the RNeasy kit, and a quantity of about 0.45 to 1 ug was reverse transcribed using random hexamers. TCRdb re-derived calls from the immunoSEQ multiplex PCR reads in MiXCR, one entry per CDR3 protein. The sample has about 150,000 distinct CDR3 sequences, around 94% seen once. The CDR3 extends over 16 amino acids. After removal of 3 bases from V and 0 bases from J, the junction contained 5 bases not matched to a gene. Germline loops: CDR1 SGHTA, CDR2 FQGNSA.

The sequencing input was CD4+ T cells from PBMCs. The chain combines TRBV7-2 with TRBJ2-3; 8 positions agree with TRBD2. The clonotype originates from a human donor in good health. The CDR3 loop reads CASSFSGTTSTDTQYF. CDR3 DNA: TGTGCCAGCAGCTTTAGCGGGACCACTAGCACAGATACGCAGTATTTT.